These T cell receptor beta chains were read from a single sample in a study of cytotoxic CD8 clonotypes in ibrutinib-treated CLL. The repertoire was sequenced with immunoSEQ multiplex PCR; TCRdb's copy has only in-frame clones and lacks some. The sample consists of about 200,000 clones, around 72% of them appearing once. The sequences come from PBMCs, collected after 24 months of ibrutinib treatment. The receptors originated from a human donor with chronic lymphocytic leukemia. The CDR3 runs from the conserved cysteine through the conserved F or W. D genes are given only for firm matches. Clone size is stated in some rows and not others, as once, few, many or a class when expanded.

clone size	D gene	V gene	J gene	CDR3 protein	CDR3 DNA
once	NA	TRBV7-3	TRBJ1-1	CASSPTGNTEAFF	TGTGCCAGCAGTCCAACAGGGAACACTGAAGCTTTCTTT
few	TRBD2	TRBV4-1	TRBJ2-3	CASSQGPGLGFRDTQYF	TGCGCCAGCAGCCAAGGCCCGGGACTAGGGTTCCGGGATACGCAGTATTTT
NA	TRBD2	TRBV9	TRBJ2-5	CASSVGSASGRRETQYF	TGTGCCAGCAGCGTAGGTTCGGCTAGCGGGAGGCGAGAGACCCAGTACTTC
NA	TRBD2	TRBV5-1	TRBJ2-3	CASSPGTSGSTLRTQYF	TGCGCCAGCAGCCCGGGGACTAGCGGGAGTACACTCCGGACGCAGTATTTT
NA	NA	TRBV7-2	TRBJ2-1	CASSGLKNNEQFF	TGTGCCAGCAGCGGGCTAAAAAACAATGAGCAGTTCTTC
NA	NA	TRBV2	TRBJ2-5	CASSEGTTETQYF	TGTGCCAGCAGTGAAGGGACCACAGAGACCCAGTACTTC
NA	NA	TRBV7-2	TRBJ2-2	CASSLYKTNTGELFF	TGTGCCAGCAGCTTATACAAGACGAACACCGGGGAGCTGTTTTTT
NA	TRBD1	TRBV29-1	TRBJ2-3	CSGQGNTQYF	TGCAGCGGACAGGGCAACACGCAGTATTTT
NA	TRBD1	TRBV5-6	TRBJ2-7	CASSLVGTGFSYEQYF	TGTGCCAGCAGCTTGGTCGGGACAGGGTTCTCCTACGAGCAGTACTTC
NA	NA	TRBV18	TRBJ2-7	CASSPNTGTQNTMQYF	TGTGCCAGCTCGCCCAATACCGGGACCCAAAATACGATGCAGTACTTC
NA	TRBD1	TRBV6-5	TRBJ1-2	CASSNGQGASYGYTF	TGTGCCAGCAGCAACGGACAGGGGGCTTCGTATGGCTACACCTTC
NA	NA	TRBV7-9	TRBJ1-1	CASSLGPKAFF	TGTGCCAGCAGCTTAGGCCCTAAAGCTTTCTTT
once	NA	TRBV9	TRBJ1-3	CASSVADRSEAGNTIYF	TGTGCCAGCAGCGTAGCTGACAGGTCTGAGGCTGGAAACACCATATATTTT
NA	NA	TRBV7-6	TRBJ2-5	CASSKGTLEETQYF	TGTGCCAGCAGCAAAGGGACTTTGGAAGAGACCCAGTACTTC
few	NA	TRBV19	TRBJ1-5	CASSMGRAGNQPQHF	TGTGCCAGTAGTATGGGAAGGGCGGGCAATCAGCCCCAGCATTTT
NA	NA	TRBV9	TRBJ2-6	CASSVVGAGANVLTF	TGTGCCAGCAGCGTAGTGGGGGCTGGGGCCAACGTCCTGACTTTC
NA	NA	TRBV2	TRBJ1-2	CASSDTGTFVGYTF	TGTGCCAGCAGTGACACCGGGACCTTCGTCGGCTACACCTTC
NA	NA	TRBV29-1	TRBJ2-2	CSVVLRRDNTGELFF	TGCAGCGTTGTATTAAGGCGGGATAATACCGGGGAGCTGTTTTTT
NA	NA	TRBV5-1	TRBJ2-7	CASSRRVSYEQYF	TGCGCCAGCAGCCGGAGGGTATCCTACGAGCAGTACTTC
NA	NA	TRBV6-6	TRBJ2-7	CASTRGTSSYEQYF	TGTGCCAGCACCAGGGGGACTAGCTCCTACGAGCAGTACTTC
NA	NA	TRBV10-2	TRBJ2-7	CASSEPQGISYEQYF	TGCGCCAGCAGTGAGCCCCAAGGGATCTCCTACGAGCAGTACTTC
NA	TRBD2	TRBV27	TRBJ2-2	CASSPRTSGSGELFF	TGTGCCAGCAGTCCACGGACTAGCGGGAGCGGGGAGCTGTTTTTT
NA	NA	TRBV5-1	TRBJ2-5	CASSFSQETQYF	TGCGCCAGCAGCTTCTCGCAAGAGACCCAGTACTTC